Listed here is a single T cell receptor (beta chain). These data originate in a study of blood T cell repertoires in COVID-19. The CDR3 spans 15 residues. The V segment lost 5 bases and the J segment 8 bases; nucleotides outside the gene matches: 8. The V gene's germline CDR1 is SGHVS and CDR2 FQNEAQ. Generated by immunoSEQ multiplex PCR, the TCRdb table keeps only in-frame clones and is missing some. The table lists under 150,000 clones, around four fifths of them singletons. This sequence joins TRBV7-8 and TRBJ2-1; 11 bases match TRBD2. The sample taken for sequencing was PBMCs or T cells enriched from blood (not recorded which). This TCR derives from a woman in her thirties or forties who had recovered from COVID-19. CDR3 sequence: CASSRTSGRLDEQFF. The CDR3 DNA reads TGTGCCAGCAGCCGTACTAGCGGGAGACTCGATGAGCAGTTCTTC.